This TCR beta chain comes out of a study of T cells after posttransplantation cyclophosphamide. The study, taken as a whole, reports: Blood and skin or GI T cell repertoires showed limited TRB overlap. Donor CD8+ memory clones often dominated recipient blood repertoires at later times. Recipient CMV seropositivity and CMV reactivation strongly tracked TRB clonality.

For this clone: Its target is not known.

The length of the CDR3 is 15 residues. CDR1 is SGHDN and CDR2 is FVKESK in the germline V gene. V was clipped by 1 base and J by 2 bases, with 9 bases between them. TCRdb's table, derived via immunoSEQ multiplex PCR, lists solely in-frame clones and lacks some. In the table there are about 15,000 clones, around 83% of which are singletons. On the day of bone marrow donation, the related graft donor provided peripheral blood. This TCR came from a man aged 50 to 59 in good health, CMV-negative, and a related stem cell transplant donor. The sample was memory CD4+ T cells sorted from PBMCs. V is TRBV14 and J is TRBJ1-3; a weak D match, TRBD1 (5 bases). CDR3 nucleotide sequence: TGTGCCAGCAGCCAAGTTGGGGCGACTGGAAACACCATATATTTT. Translating gives CASSQVGATGNTIYF.